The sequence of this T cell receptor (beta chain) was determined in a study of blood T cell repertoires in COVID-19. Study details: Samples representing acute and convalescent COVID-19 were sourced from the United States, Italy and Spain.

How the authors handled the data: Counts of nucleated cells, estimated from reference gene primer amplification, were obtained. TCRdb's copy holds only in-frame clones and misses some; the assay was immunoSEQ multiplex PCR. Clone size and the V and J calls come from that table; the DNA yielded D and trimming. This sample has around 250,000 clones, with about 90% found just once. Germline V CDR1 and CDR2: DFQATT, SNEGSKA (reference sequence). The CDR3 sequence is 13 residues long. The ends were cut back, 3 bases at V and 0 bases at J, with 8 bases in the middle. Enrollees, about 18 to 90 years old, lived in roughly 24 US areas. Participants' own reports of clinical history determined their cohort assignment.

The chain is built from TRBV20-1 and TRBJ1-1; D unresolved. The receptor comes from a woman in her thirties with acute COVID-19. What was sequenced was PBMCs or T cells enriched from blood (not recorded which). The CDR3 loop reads CSASEAVNTEAFF. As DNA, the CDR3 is TGCAGTGCTAGTGAGGCGGTGAACACTGAAGCTTTCTTT.